This TCR beta chain came from a study of blood T cells in healthy people across ages. V lost 5 bases, J lost 0 bases, and 12 bases stayed unmatched. Germline V CDR1 and CDR2: SGHTA, FQGNSA. This CDR3 has 17 amino acids. The extraction recovered at least 5 micrograms of total RNA per sample. It was with a sample-barcoded 5' primer and a J-beta primer mix that a second PCR of roughly 7 to 12 cycles was run. TCRdb re-derived calls from the 5' RACE reads in MiXCR, one entry per CDR3 protein. The sample lists over a million distinct CDR3 sequences, approximately 40% occurring once. This clonotype has only a few counts.

The source is a woman under 30 in good health. The sequenced sample was blood. The J gene is TRBJ2-5, the V gene TRBV7-2; TRBD1 agrees at 7 bases. CDR3 in amino acids: CASSARQGITYQETQYF. CDR3 DNA: TGTGCCAGCAGCGCCCGACAGGGAATTACGTACCAAGAGACCCAGTACTTC.